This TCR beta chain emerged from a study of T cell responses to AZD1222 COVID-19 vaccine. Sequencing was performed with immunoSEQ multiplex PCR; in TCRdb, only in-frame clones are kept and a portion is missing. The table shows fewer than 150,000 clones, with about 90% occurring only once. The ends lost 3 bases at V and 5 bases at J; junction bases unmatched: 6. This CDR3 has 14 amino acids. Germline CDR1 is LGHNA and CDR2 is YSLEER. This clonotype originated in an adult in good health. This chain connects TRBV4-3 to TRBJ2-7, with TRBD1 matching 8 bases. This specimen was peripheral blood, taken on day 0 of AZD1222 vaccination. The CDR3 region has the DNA TGCGCCAGCAGCCAGGAGGACAGGGCCCACGAGCAGTACTTC. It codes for CASSQEDRAHEQYF.